This T cell receptor (beta chain) is drawn from a study of regulatory dendritic cells for organ transplantation. Study details: Regulatory dendritic cells came from monocytes given vitamin D3 and IL-10. Dendritic cell cultures received LPS on day 6.

Study-level findings and limits: Among resting subsets, memory CD8+ cells contained the most alloreactive clonotypes. Regulatory dendritic cells appeared to expand memory CD8+ clones less than mature ones.

As regards this clone: Its antigen is not known.

Sorted subsets were CFSE-labeled and cultured approximately 5 days with allogeneic dendritic cells. Only in-frame clones appear in the TCRdb table, and some are missing; sequencing was by immunoSEQ multiplex PCR. The sample lists roughly 23,000 clones; roughly 85% were seen once. The specimen was naive CD4+ T cells from blood cultured with dendritic cells. The subset was: CD45RA+ naive T cells. This clonotype was obtained from a human donor in good health.

The CDR3 bases are TGTGCCAGTAGTATAGTCTTCGCGGGGGGAAGAGGCTACACCTTC. This codes for CASSIVFAGGRGYTF. This chain links TRBV19 with TRBJ1-2; a possible D gene is TRBD1 (5 bases). The CDR3 spans 15 residues. V dropped 1 base and J dropped 8 bases, with 17 bases sitting between them. Germline V gene sequence: CDR1 LNHDA, CDR2 SQIVND (reference sequence).